This T cell receptor beta chain was retrieved from a study of T cell responses to AZD1222 COVID-19 vaccine (dated by TCRdb to the early 2020s). About the full investigation: Because spike-specific TCR depth and breadth did not differ between the two schedules, AZD1222 recipients who got a second dose at roughly 4 weeks were pooled with those who got a second dose at roughly 12 weeks. Trial participants were enrolled by age into 18-55, 56-69 and 70-plus year subgroups, with about 150, 28 and 57 TCR-sequenced participants respectively. A total of just over 230 trial participants underwent TCR sequencing, of whom about 200 had received two doses of AZD1222 and around 25 had received two doses of the MenACWY control vaccine. What the research found in general, with its limitations: Most participants were white British and females outnumbered males, and the authors suggested that clonal diversity may have been underestimated. Reportedly, almost half of the unique spike-specific TCRs recognized epitopes lying outside the regions that are mutated in the B.1.351 and B.1.1.7 variants. Vaccine-associated CD4 TCRs spanned the whole spike protein, with dominant responses in regions 160-218 and 743-854. Conclusions about previously exposed vaccinees are limited, since just five to seven AZD1222 recipients were seropositive for SARS-CoV-2 at baseline. Because no day 14 peak-response samples were available, repertoires were characterized only after the peak T cell response. After two AZD1222 doses, both the breadth and the depth of spike-specific TCRs were significantly higher than at day 0 and than in MenACWY recipients. The 56-69-year group was small, and its depth increase did not reach significance, likely because of low power.

Sample time point, as interpreted from the label and publication: baseline before first vaccination. Vaccinee samples came from UK trials COV001 and COV002, including a single-blind randomized controlled phase 2/3 trial of AZD1222 (ChAdOx1 nCoV-19) in healthy adults. For TCRbeta chain sequencing, PBMC samples from trial participants were taken at day 0 and at day 28 after the second dose. The CDR3 regions of human TCRbeta chains were analyzed by immunosequencing. In the original analysis: Repertoire TCRs were matched against a reference library of SARS-CoV-2-specific TCRs generated with the MIRA antigen-specificity platform. Breadth was defined as the fraction of unique TCRs that were SARS-CoV-2-associated, and depth was defined as the fraction of total T cells that were SARS-CoV-2-associated. Using the MIRA data, each spike-specific TCR was assigned both to the spike region to which the TCR was reactive and to a CD4 or CD8 class. Log10-transformed breadth and depth values were compared by one-way ANOVA with Sidak's multiple comparisons tests. TCRdb obtained this table from immuneACCESS and retained in-frame rearrangements with V and J assigned. These tables miss some clones; where compared with another copy, unresolved V genes account for less than half of the shortfall, and the remainder is unexplained. The DNA gave D and trimming, while V, J and clone size come from that table. The sample table shows 90,000 to 120,000 clones, and 70% to 90% are seen once. The top ten constitute about 3% of the sample.

As concerns this clone: What antigen it recognizes has not been identified. No clone much larger than this one lies a single base away; base qualities are absent.

The source material was peripheral blood, sampled on day 0 of AZD1222 vaccination. The clonotype comes from an adult in good health.

The nucleotide sequence is given as TGTGCCAGTAGTCCTTCCGGGACTAGCGGCGCCTACGAGCAGTACTTC. Its protein product is CASSPSGTSGAYEQYF. The chain uses TRBV19 and TRBJ2-7; the junction holds 11 bases that match TRBD2. Here V drops 5 bases and J drops 2 bases, and the junction holds 8 bases not matched to any gene. The germline V gene (reference sequence) supplies CDR1 LNHDA and CDR2 SQIVND. The CDR3 measures 16 amino acids from cysteine to phenylalanine. Kept here is only the CDR3 DNA, which spans 48 bases and is read in frame from base 1.